This T cell receptor (beta chain) is from a study of graft-versus-host responses after intestinal transplantation. Study-level information: For about three years after anti-thymocyte globulin induction, all recipients took tacrolimus and steroids.

About this clone: Antigen specificity is unknown.

Germline V lookup: CDR1 MNHEY, CDR2 SVGAGI. The CDR3 length is 15 residues. The trim removed 2 bases at V and 1 base at J, leaving 5 bases unmatched. Regarding the study as a whole: GvH clonotypes were identified within recipient marrow, with a subset emerging first in ileum or blood.

Method: immunoSEQ multiplex PCR; TCRdb's copy keeps in-frame clones and lacks some. This table holds some 85,000 clones, 80% to 90% found once. The V call is TRBV6-5, the J call TRBJ2-7, with TRBD1 matching over 7 bases. The sample here was unstimulated CD8+ T cells sorted from spleen or lymph node cells, taken before transplant. The clonotype comes from a human donor who was the organ donor for an intestinal transplant. The CDR3 loop is CASSYEETGSYEQYF. CDR3 bases: TGTGCCAGCAGTTACGAAGAGACAGGGTCCTACGAGCAGTACTTC.